This record concerns one T cell receptor beta chain sequence. Its specificity is unknown. The source of the sample is a study of cytomegalovirus exposure and HLA in healthy donors. As for the study in general: A previous analysis identified around 120 million unique TCR beta sequences derived from 180 million or so T cells.

The CDR3 covers 17 residues. Germline loops: CDR1 MGHRA, CDR2 YSYEKL. V was cut by 1 base and J by 0 bases, with 10 bases left in between. Amplification used 60 Vbeta primers and 13 Jbeta primers. TCRdb's table, derived via immunoSEQ multiplex PCR, lists solely in-frame clones and lacks some. The table lists over 55,000 clones. Study results and caveats: What a later analysis reportedly showed was that an Asian-associated ancestry cluster had fewer N-insertions than the approximately 700-donor mean. A prior analysis recorded that most TCR beta V segments were productive about 87% or about 30% of the time.

In nominal health when sampled, donors likely had unrecorded immune exposures nonetheless. Sequencing was carried out using PBMCs. The gene calls are TRBV4-1 and TRBJ2-6; D is ambiguous. This receptor was taken from a male donor in good health and CMV-seronegative. The CDR3 coding sequence is TGCGCCAGCAGCCAAGGCGAGGCTATCTCTGGGGCCAACGTCCTGACTTTC. This sequence encodes CASSQGEAISGANVLTF.